This T cell receptor (beta chain) came from a study of T cell responses to AZD1222 COVID-19 vaccine. The CDR3 contains 15 residues. Trimming removed 1 base from V and 5 bases from J, with 9 bases in between. Germline values: CDR1 SGHTA, CDR2 FQGNSA. Some clones are missing from TCRdb's copy, which holds only in-frame ones; the method was immunoSEQ multiplex PCR. The table records some 150,000 clones, roughly 88% of them present only once. The rearrangement uses TRBV7-2 and TRBJ1-6; a weak D match, TRBD1 (5 bases). Sequenced material: peripheral blood, taken on day 0 of AZD1222 vaccination. The sequence derives from an adult in good health. The CDR3 here is CASSLGGNDNSPLHF. The DNA for the CDR3 is TGTGCCAGCAGCTTAGGGGGGAACGATAATTCACCCCTCCACTTT.